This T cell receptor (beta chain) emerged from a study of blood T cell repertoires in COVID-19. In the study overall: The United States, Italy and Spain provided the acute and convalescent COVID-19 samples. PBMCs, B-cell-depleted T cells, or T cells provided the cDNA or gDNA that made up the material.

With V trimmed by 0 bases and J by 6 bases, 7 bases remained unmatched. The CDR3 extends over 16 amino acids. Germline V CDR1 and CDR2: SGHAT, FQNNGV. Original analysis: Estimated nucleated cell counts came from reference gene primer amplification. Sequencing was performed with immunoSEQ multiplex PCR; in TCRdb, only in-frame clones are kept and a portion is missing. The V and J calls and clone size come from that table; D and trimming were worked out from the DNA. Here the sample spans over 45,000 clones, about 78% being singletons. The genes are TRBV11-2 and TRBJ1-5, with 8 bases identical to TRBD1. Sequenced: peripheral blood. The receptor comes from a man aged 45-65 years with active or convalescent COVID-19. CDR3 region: CASSLDTGGAIQPQHF. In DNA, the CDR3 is TGTGCCAGCAGCTTAGATACAGGGGGGGCAATTCAGCCCCAGCATTTT. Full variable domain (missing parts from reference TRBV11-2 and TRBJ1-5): EAGVAQSPRYKIIEKRQSVAFWCNPISGHATLYWYQQILGQGPKLLIQFQNNGVVDDSQLPKDRFSAERLKGVDSTLKIQPAKLEDSAVYLCASSLDTGGAIQPQHFGDGTRLSIL.